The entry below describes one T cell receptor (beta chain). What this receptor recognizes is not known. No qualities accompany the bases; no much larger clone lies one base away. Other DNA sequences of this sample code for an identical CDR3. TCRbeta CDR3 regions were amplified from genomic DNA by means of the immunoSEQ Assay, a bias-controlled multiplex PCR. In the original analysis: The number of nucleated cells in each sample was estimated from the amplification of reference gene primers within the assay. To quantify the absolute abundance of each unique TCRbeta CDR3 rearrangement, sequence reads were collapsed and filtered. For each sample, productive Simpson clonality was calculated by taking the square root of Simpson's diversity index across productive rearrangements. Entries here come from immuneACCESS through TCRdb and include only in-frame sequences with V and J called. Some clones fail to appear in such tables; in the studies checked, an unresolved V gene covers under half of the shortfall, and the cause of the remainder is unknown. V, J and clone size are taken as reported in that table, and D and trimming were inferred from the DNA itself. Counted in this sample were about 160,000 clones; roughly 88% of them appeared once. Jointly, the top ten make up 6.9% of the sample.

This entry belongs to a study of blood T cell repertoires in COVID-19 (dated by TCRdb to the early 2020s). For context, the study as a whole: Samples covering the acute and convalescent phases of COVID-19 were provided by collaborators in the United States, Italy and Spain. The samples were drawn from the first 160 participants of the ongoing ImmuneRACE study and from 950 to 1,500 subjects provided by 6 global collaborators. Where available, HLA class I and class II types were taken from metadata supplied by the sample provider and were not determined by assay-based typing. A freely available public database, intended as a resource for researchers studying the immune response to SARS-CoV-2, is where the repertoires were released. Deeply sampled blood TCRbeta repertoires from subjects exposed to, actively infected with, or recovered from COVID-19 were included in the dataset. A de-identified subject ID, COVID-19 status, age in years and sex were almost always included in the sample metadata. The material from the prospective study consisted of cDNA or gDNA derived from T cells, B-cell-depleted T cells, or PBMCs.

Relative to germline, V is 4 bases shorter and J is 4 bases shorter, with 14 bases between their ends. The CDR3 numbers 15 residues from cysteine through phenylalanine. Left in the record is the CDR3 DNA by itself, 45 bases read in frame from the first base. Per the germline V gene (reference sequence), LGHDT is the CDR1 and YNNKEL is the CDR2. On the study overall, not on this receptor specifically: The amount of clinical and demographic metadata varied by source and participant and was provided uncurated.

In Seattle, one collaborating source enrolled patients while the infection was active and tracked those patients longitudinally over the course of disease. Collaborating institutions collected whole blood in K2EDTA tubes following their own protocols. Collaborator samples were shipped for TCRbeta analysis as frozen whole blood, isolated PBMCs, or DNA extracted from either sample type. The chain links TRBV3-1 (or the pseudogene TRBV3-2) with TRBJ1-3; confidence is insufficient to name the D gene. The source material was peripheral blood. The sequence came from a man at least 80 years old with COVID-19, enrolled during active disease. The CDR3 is CASSPPYLQGNTIYF. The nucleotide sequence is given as TGTGCCAGCAGCCCGCCGTACTTACAGGGAAACACCATATATTTT.